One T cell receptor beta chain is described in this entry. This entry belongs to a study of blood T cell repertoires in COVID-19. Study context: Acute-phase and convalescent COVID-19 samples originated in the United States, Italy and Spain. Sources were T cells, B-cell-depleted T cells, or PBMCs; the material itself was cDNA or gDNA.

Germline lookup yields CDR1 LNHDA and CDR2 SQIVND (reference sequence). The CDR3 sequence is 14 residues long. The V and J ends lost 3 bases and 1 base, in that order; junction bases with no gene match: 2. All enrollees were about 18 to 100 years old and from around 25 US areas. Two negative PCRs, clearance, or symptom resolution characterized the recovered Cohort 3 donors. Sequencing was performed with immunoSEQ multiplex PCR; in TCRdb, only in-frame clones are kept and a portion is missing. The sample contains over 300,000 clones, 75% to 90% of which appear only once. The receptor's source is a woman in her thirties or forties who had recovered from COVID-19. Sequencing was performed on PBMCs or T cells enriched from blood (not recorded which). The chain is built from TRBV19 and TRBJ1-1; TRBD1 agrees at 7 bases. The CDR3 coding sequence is TGTGCCAGTAGTATTCAGGGGGAGAACACTGAAGCTTTCTTT. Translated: CASSIQGENTEAFF.